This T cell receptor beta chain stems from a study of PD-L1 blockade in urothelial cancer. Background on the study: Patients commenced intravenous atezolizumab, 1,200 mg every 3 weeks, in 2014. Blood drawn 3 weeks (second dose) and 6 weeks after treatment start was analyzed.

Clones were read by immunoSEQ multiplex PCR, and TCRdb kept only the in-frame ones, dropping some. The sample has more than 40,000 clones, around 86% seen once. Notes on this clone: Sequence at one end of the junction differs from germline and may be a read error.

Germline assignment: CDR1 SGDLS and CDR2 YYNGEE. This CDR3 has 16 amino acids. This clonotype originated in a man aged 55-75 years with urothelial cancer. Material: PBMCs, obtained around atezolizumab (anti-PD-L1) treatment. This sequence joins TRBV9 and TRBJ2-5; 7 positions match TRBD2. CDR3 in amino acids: CASSAESGTYQETQYF. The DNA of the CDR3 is TGTGCCAGCAGCGCAGAGAGCGGGACTTACCAGGAGACCCAGTACTTC.